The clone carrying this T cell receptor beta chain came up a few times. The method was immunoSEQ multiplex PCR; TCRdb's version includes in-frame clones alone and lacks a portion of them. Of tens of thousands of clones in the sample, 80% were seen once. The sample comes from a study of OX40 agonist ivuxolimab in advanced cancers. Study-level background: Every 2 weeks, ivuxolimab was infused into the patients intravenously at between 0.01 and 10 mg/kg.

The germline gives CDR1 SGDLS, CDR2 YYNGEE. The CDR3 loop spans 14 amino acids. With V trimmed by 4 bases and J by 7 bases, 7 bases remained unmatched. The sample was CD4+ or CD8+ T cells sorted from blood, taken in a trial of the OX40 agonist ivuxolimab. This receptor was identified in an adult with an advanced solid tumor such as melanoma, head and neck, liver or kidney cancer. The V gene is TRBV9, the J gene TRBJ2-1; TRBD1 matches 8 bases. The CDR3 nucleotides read TGTGCCAGCAGCAACCGGGACAGGCCTAATGAGCAGTTCTTC. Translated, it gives CASSNRDRPNEQFF.